This T cell receptor beta chain was sequenced in a study of T cell repertoires in cytomegalovirus infection. Study summary: Recently identified HLA-C-restricted and well-studied HLA-B-restricted CMV epitopes were used. A matching HLA type, together with CMV infection, was signaled by public TCR beta signatures.

From the reads, TCRdb called clonotypes with MiXCR, one entry per CDR3 protein. The profile shows 450,000 to 600,000 distinct CDR3 sequences, about 39% of them singletons. Only a few counts were recorded for this clonotype. Its antigen is undetermined. This CDR3 is 16 amino acids long. The V end lost 4 bases, the J end lost 5 bases, and 20 bases lay between the germline ends. Germline-derived CDR1 and CDR2 are SGHTA and FQGNSA. Study-level findings and limits: Predominance within the ex vivo response was attributable to HLA-C-restricted CMV-specific TCR beta clonotypes. Frequencies of public TCR beta families were cumulated, and this identified carriers of CMV plus the relevant HLA.

Sequenced material: cultured PBMCs, taken from culture after CMV antigen stimulation. This sequence joins TRBV7-2 and TRBJ2-5, with a tentative D call TRBD1 (6 bases). The clonotype originates from a human donor in good health (CMV status not recorded). Some clones in this sample may be carry-over from other donors' samples. Here the CDR3 DNA reads TGTGCCAGCAGCTCCAGAGCCTGGGACACTGCTGAGACCCAGTACTTC. It codes for CASSSRAWDTAETQYF.